This record covers a single T cell receptor beta chain. This table comes from immunoSEQ multiplex PCR, and its TCRdb copy is limited to in-frame clones, with some not included. The data contain some 120,000 clones, roughly 87% of them singletons. This sample was included in a study of T cell responses to AZD1222 COVID-19 vaccine. Across the study: Second-dose recipients at about 4 or about 12 weeks were treated as one pooled group.

CDR1 and CDR2 (germline): MNHEY, SVGAGI. V lost 11 bases to trimming and J lost 5 bases; unmatched junction nucleotides: 12. The CDR3 is 14 residues long. The genes are TRBV6-5 and TRBJ2-1, with 7 bases fitting TRBD1. This TCR derives from an adult in good health. The material was peripheral blood, obtained on day 0 of AZD1222 vaccination. Here the CDR3 reads CAVPGTAINNEQFF. In DNA, the CDR3 is TGTGCCGTCCCCGGGACAGCCATTAACAATGAGCAGTTCTTC.